One and the same sample provided the 23 T cell receptor beta chains below, sequenced in a study of T cell repertoires in aging, cancer and after chemotherapy. TCR beta rearrangements were amplified from peripheral blood genomic DNA. A mixed TRB-A/B primer pool amplified rearranged TRB by multiplex touch-down PCR. TCRdb reanalysed the multiplex PCR reads using MiXCR and keeps one entry per CDR3 protein. The sample records several thousand distinct CDR3 sequences, about 25% being singletons. The specimen sequenced was blood. Source of these receptors: a human donor with a solid tumor.

This clonotype is labeled medium-sized. The genes are TRBV6-4 and TRBJ1-2, with a tentative D call TRBD1 (6 bases). Germline values: CDR1 MRHNA, CDR2 SNTAGT. The germline V and J ends were trimmed by 5 bases and 7 bases, with 17 bases remaining between them. The CDR3 covers 14 residues. The CDR3 loop is CASSRRQDPSGYTF. The CDR3 coding sequence is TGTGCCAGCAGTCGTAGACAGGATCCAAGTGGCTACACCTTC.

The chain is built from TRBV7-2 and TRBJ2-5; tentative D call: TRBD1 (5 bases). The CDR3 extends over 14 amino acids. Germline CDR1 reads SGHTA; CDR2 reads FQGNSA. V dropped 1 base and J dropped 4 bases, with 10 bases sitting between them. CDR3: CASSLGQGVETQYF. DNA of the CDR3: TGTGCCAGCAGCTTAGGTCAGGGCGTAGAGACCCAGTACTTC.

Here the CDR3 DNA reads TGCAGTGCTATAAGGGGGCTGGGCTCCTATAATTCACCCCTCCACTTT. Protein product: CSAIRGLGSYNSPLHF. The genes are TRBV20-1 and TRBJ1-6, with TRBD1 matching 7 bases. Per germline, CDR1 DFQATT and CDR2 SNEGSKA (reference sequence). Losses at the gene ends were 4 bases for V and 0 bases for J; bases not matched to a gene: 6. The CDR3 consists of 16 residues.

By sample share, this clonotype is large. This rearrangement joins TRBV29-1 to TRBJ2-1, with 8 bases matching TRBD2. The germline gives CDR1 SQVTM, CDR2 ANQGSEA. This CDR3 has 12 amino acids. With 7 bases clipped from V and 6 bases from J, the junction kept 5 bases outside the gene matches. The CDR3 loop is CSGGGWGNEQFF. DNA of the CDR3: TGCAGCGGCGGGGGGTGGGGCAATGAGCAGTTCTTC.

The rearrangement joins TRBV5-1 to TRBJ1-1, with a weak D call TRBD1 (5 bases). V was pared by 4 bases and J by 1 base, with 8 bases between. This CDR3 has 13 residues. CDR1 and CDR2 (germline): SGHRS, YFSETQ. The CDR3 region is CASSPTGNTEAFF. In DNA form, the CDR3 reads TGCGCCAGCAGCCCTACAGGGAACACTGAAGCTTTCTTT.

This chain uses TRBV6-1 with TRBJ1-1; 9 nucleotides line up with TRBD1. Looked up from germline, CDR1 is MNHNS and CDR2 is SASEGT. The CDR3 runs to 16 residues. Trimming removed 2 bases from V and 3 bases from J; junction bases left unmatched: 7. The CDR3 region has the DNA TGTGCCAGCAGTGAAAGTTCGGGACAGGGCCACACTGAAGCTTTCTTT. Amino acid sequence: CASSESSGQGHTEAFF.

In its sample, this clonotype was seen once. The rearrangement uses TRBV6-6 and TRBJ2-1; TRBD2 aligns across 12 bases. Germline V gene data show CDR1 as MNHNY and CDR2 as SVGAGI (reference sequence). V lost 7 bases, J lost 0 bases, and 7 bases stayed unmatched. The length of the CDR3 is 17 residues. The CDR3 bases are TGTGCCAGCAATCTGGGGACTAGCGGGTGCTCCTACAATGAGCAGTTCTTC. Amino acid sequence: CASNLGTSGCSYNEQFF.

This clonotype turned up a few times. A clone one base away is much larger, so this may be a read error. This chain uses TRBV19 with TRBJ1-6; D is ambiguous. Germline V gene lookup returns CDR1 LNHDA and CDR2 SQIVND (reference sequence). CDR3 length equals 14 residues. Trimming left V 7 bases short and J 19 bases short, with 26 bases between. The CDR3 spells CASKGPRRENQVHF. CDR3 coding DNA: TGTGCCAGTAAGGGTCCCCGGCGAGAGAATCAAGTACACTTT.

The V and J genes are TRBV5-4 and TRBJ2-5; 14 positions agree with TRBD2. The junction had 3 bases not matched to a gene; V was cut back by 4 bases and J by 4 bases. In germline, CDR1 is SGHNT, CDR2 YYREEE (reference sequence). This CDR3 contains 15 residues. The CDR3 is CASSLGTSGGETQYF. DNA for the CDR3: TGTGCCAGCAGCCTGGGGACTAGCGGGGGAGAGACCCAGTACTTC.

This clonotype was seen a few times. The chain recombines TRBV7-9 with TRBJ2-7, with 11 bases aligning to TRBD2. The germline CDR1 and CDR2 sequences are SEHNR and FQNEAQ (reference sequence). V trimming: 0 bases; J trimming: 5 bases; junction bases outside the gene matches: 3. The CDR3 spans 15 residues. CDR3 in amino acids: CASSLASGRVDEQYF. The CDR3 nucleotides are TGTGCCAGCAGCTTAGCTAGCGGGAGGGTGGACGAGCAGTACTTC.

This clonotype is classed as medium-sized (0.01 to 0.1%). The genes are TRBV12-3 or TRBV12-4 and TRBJ1-5, with D unclear. This CDR3 contains 12 residues. Deletions cut 3 bases from V and 0 bases from J, with 0 bases between. CDR3 DNA: TGTGCCAGCAGTTTTAGCAATCAGCCCCAGCATTTT. Its protein product is CASSFSNQPQHF.

This clonotype was observed a handful of times. The chain combines TRBV6-2 or TRBV6-3 with TRBJ2-7, with 7 nucleotides matching TRBD2. This CDR3 contains 13 residues. Germline V CDR1 and CDR2: MNHEY, SVGEGT. V shed 6 bases, J shed 0 bases, and the junction held 2 bases outside the gene matches. CDR3 region: CASRRDYSYEQYF. The CDR3 DNA reads TGTGCCAGCAGGAGGGACTACTCCTACGAGCAGTACTTC.

In this sample, this clonotype is medium-sized (0.01 to 0.1%). The chain joins TRBV6-4 to TRBJ2-3; TRBD2 agrees at 12 bases. The CDR3 loop spans 16 amino acids. Germline values: CDR1 MRHNA, CDR2 SNTAGT. Trimming took 2 bases from V and 0 from J; bases not matched to a gene: 0. The CDR3 loop reads CASSDGTSGSTDTQYF. In DNA, the CDR3 is TGTGCCAGCAGTGACGGGACTAGCGGGAGCACAGATACGCAGTATTTT.

This clonotype ranks as medium-sized. The V gene is TRBV18, the J gene TRBJ2-3; 13 bases agree with TRBD2. The CDR3 loop spans 16 amino acids. J lost 5 bases, V lost 3 bases, and 5 bases had no gene match. Germline CDR1 is KGHSH and CDR2 is LQKENI. Here the CDR3 DNA reads TGTGCCAGCTCACCGGGGACTAGCGGGGCCGGAGATACGCAGTATTTT. Translated: CASSPGTSGAGDTQYF.

Within the sample, this clonotype is medium-sized. This chain uses TRBV5-4 with TRBJ1-6; TRBD1 aligns across 7 bases. This CDR3 has 15 residues. Germline CDR1 reads SGHNT; CDR2 reads YYREEE (reference sequence). The ends lost 4 bases at V and 2 bases at J; junction bases unmatched: 3. The CDR3 DNA sequence: TGTGCCAGCAGCCAGGGACAGACCTATAATTCACCCCTCCACTTT. This encodes CASSQGQTYNSPLHF.

By proportion, this clonotype is medium-sized. The V call is TRBV30, the J call TRBJ1-5; D unresolved. The V gene's germline CDR1 is GTSNPN and CDR2 SVGIG (reference sequence). The V end lost 0 bases, the J end lost 0 bases, and 3 bases lay between the germline ends. The CDR3 is 13 amino acids. As DNA, the CDR3 is TGTGCCTGGAGTGTAAATAGCAATCAGCCCCAGCATTTT. It specifies CAWSVNSNQPQHF. Full variable domain (missing parts from reference TRBV30 and TRBJ1-5): SQTIHQWPATLVQPVGSPLSLECTVEGTSNPNLYWYRQAAGRGLQLLFYSVGIGQISSEVPQNLSASRPQDRQFILSSKKLLLSDSGFYLCAWSVNSNQPQHFGDGTRLSIL.

In its sample, this clonotype is medium-sized. V is TRBV18 and J is TRBJ2-5, with D tentatively TRBD2 (6 bases). V lost 0 bases to trimming and J lost 5 bases, with 13 bases between them. CDR1 is KGHSH and CDR2 is LQKENI in the germline V gene. This CDR3 has 15 residues. CDR3 region: CASSPPGLSAETQYF. The CDR3 region has the DNA TGTGCCAGCTCACCACCGGGACTTTCGGCGGAGACCCAGTACTTC.

By frequency in the sample, this clonotype is medium-sized. The chain has TRBV19 and TRBJ1-5; 7 bases match TRBD1. CDR1 and CDR2 (germline): LNHDA, SQIVND (reference sequence). Trimming at V came to 1 base and at J to 5 bases, leaving 5 bases not matched to a gene. The CDR3 is 15 residues long. CDR3 sequence (DNA): TGTGCCAGTAGTATAGCGACAGGGAGTTATCAGCCCCAGCATTTT. It is translated as CASSIATGSYQPQHF.

This clonotype is medium-sized (0.01 to 0.1%). The chain links TRBV6-2 or TRBV6-3 to TRBJ2-5; 7 bases match TRBD2. CDR1 is MNHEY and CDR2 is SVGEGT in the germline V gene. With V trimmed by 5 bases and J by 9 bases, 12 bases remained unmatched. The CDR3 length is 14 residues. CDR3 nucleotide sequence: TGTGCCAGCAGTACGTGGTCGCTGGGGGGGTCCCAGTACTTC. It is translated as CASSTWSLGGSQYF.

The chain carries TRBV5-1 and TRBJ2-1; TRBD2 matches at 8 bases. The V gene end was trimmed by 4 bases and the J gene end by 8 bases; junction bases not matched to a gene: 8. The CDR3 consists of 14 residues. CDR1 is SGHRS, CDR2 YFSETQ, per germline. CDR3 in amino acids: CASSVSGSRDEQFF. CDR3 nucleotide sequence: TGCGCCAGCAGCGTCAGCGGGAGTCGGGATGAGCAGTTCTTC.

The V gene is TRBV19, the J gene TRBJ2-1; 13 bases line up with TRBD2. With 5 bases clipped from V and 7 bases from J, the junction kept 5 bases outside the gene matches. This CDR3 comprises 15 residues. Germline V gives CDR1 LNHDA, CDR2 SQIVND (reference sequence). As DNA, the CDR3 is TGTGCCAGTAGTGTACTAGCGGGAGGGAGGAATGAGCAGTTCTTC. Amino acids: CASSVLAGGRNEQFF.

Concerning this clonotype itself: One base away lies a much larger clone, so this may be a sequencing read error. The V and J genes are TRBV6-5 and TRBJ2-6; 8 positions agree with TRBD1. CDR3 size: 17 residues. The V gene's germline CDR1 is MNHEY and CDR2 SVGAGI. The CDR3 region has the DNA TGTGGCAGCAGTCCTCGGACAGGGTCCTCTGGGGCCAACGTCCTGACTTTC. Translated: CGSSPRTGSSGANVLTF.

In this sample, this clonotype is medium-sized. The chain has TRBV10-3 and TRBJ2-2, with 10 bases fitting TRBD2. The V and J ends lost 5 bases and 5 bases, in that order; junction bases with no gene match: 8. Germline CDR1 ENHRY, CDR2 SYGVKD. The CDR3 sequence is 16 residues long. This chain's CDR3 is CAISLTSGMATGELFF. The CDR3 DNA sequence: TGTGCCATCAGTCTTACTAGCGGGATGGCTACCGGGGAGCTGTTTTTT.